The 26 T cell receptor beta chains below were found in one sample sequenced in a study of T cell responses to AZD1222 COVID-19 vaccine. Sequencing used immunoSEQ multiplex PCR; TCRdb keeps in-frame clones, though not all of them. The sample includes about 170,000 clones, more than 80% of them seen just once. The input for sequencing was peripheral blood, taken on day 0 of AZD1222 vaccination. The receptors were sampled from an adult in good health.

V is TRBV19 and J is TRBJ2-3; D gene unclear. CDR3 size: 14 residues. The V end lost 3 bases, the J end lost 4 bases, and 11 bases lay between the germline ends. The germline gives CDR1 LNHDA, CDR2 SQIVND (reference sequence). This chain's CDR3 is CASSMIPLADTQYF. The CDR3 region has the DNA TGTGCCAGTAGTATGATCCCGCTGGCAGATACGCAGTATTTT.

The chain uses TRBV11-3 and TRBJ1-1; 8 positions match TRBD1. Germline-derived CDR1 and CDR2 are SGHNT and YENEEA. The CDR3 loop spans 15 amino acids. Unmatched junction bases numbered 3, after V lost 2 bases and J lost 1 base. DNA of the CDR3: TGTGCCAGCAGCTTAAGTGGACAGGGGAACACTGAAGCTTTCTTT. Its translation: CASSLSGQGNTEAFF.

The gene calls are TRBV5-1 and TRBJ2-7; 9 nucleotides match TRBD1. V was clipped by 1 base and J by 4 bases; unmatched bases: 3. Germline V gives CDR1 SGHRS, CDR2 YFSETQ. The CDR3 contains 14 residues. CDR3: CASSLYGQGYEQYF. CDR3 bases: TGCGCCAGCAGCTTGTACGGACAGGGGTACGAGCAGTACTTC.

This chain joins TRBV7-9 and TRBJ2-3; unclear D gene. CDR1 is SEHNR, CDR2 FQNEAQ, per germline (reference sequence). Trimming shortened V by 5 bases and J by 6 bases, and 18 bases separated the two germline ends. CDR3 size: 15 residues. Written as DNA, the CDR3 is TGTGCCAGCAGCGATGGATGGCCTAGGTCTGATACGCAGTATTTT. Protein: CASSDGWPRSDTQYF.

Here the CDR3 reads CASSLIGYEKLFF. The CDR3 DNA is TGTGCCAGCAGTTTAATAGGATATGAAAAACTGTTTTTT. The chain uses TRBV27 and TRBJ1-4; D remains ambiguous. This CDR3 region has 13 residues. V shed 2 bases and J shed 6 bases, with 7 bases lying between them. The germline CDR1 and CDR2 sequences are MNHEY and SMNVEV (reference sequence).

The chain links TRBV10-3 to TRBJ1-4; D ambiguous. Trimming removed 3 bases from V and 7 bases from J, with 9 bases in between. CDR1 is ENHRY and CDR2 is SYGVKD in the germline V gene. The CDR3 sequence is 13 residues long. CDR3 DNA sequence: TGTGCCATCAGTGAACGGCCGGTTGAAAAACTGTTTTTT. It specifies CAISERPVEKLFF.

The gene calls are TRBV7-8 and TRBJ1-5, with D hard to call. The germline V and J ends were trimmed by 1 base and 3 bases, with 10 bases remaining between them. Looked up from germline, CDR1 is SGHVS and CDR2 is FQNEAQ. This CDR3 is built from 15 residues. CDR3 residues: CASSLDSVYNQPQHF. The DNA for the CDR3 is TGTGCCAGCAGCTTAGATAGTGTGTACAATCAGCCCCAGCATTTT. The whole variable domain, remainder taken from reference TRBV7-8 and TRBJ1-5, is GAGVSQSPRYKVAKRGQDVALRCDPISGHVSLFWYQQALGQGPEFLTYFQNEAQLDKSGLPSDRFFAERPEGSVSTLKIQRTQQEDSAVYLCASSLDSVYNQPQHFGDGTRLSIL.

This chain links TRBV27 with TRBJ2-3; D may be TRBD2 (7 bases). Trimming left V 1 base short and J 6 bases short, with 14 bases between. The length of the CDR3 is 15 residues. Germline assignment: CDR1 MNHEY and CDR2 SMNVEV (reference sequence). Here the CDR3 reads CASSLWGGAPDTQYF. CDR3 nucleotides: TGTGCCAGCAGTTTATGGGGGGGGGCCCCCGATACGCAGTATTTT.

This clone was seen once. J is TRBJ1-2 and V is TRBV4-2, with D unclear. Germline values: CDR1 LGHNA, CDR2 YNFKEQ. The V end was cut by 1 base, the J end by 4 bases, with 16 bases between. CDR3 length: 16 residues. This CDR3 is CASSQVGGAVSYGYTF. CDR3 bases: TGTGCCAGCAGCCAAGTTGGAGGCGCGGTTAGCTATGGCTACACCTTC.

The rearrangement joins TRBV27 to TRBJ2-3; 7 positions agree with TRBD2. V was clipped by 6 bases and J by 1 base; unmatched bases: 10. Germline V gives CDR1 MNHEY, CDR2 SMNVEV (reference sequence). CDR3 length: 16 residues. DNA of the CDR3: TGTGCCAGCAGGTTGACGCGGGGGAGAGGCACAGATACGCAGTATTTT. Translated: CASRLTRGRGTDTQYF.

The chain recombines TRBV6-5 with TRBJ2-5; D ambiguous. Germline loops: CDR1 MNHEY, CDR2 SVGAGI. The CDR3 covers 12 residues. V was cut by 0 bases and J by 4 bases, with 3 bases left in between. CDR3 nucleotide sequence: TGTGCCAGCAGTTACTCCCGAGAGACCCAGTACTTC. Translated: CASSYSRETQYF.

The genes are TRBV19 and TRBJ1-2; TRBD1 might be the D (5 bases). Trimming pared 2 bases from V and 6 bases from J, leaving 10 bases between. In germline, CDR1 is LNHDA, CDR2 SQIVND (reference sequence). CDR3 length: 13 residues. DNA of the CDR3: TGTGCCAGTAGTATAAGCAGGGAGGATGGCTACACCTTC. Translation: CASSISREDGYTF.

The CDR3: CASSRPGQGLLGAFF. DNA of the CDR3: TGTGCCAGCAGCCGCCCGGGACAGGGATTATTAGGAGCTTTCTTT. The J gene is TRBJ1-1, the V gene TRBV6-5; TRBD1 matches 9 bases. The germline V gene has CDR1 MNHEY and CDR2 SVGAGI. The CDR3 extends over 15 amino acids. The trim removed 6 bases at V and 10 bases at J, leaving 15 bases unmatched.

The CDR3 loop is CAISETYEQYF. The CDR3 coding sequence is TGTGCCATCAGTGAGACCTACGAGCAGTACTTC. The V call is TRBV10-3, the J call TRBJ2-7, with D unclear. The V gene's germline CDR1 is ENHRY and CDR2 SYGVKD. Trimming cost V 2 bases and J 2 bases, with 1 base left between them. There are 11 residues in the CDR3.

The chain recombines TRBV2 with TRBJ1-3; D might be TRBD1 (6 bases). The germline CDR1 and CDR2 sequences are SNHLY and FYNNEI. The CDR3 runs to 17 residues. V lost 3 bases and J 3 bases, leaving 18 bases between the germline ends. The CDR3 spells CASSEGRGLGFGNTIYF. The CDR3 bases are TGTGCCAGCAGTGAGGGCAGGGGATTGGGCTTTGGAAACACCATATATTTT.

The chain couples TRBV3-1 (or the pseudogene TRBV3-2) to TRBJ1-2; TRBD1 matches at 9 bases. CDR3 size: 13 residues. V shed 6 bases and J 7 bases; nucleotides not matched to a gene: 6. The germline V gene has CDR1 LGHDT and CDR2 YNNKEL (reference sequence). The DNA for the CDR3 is TGTGCCAGCAGTACGGGGACAGGGAGTGGCTACACCTTC. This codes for CASSTGTGSGYTF.

CDR3 coding DNA: TGTGCCATCAGGGACGGGAACAGGGGAGGTGCTGAAGCTTTCTTT. Translating it yields CAIRDGNRGGAEAFF. The V gene is TRBV10-3, the J gene TRBJ1-1, with 7 bases fitting TRBD1. CDR3 length equals 15 residues. With 6 bases clipped from V and 6 bases from J, the junction kept 13 bases outside the gene matches. CDR1 is ENHRY and CDR2 is SYGVKD in the germline V gene.

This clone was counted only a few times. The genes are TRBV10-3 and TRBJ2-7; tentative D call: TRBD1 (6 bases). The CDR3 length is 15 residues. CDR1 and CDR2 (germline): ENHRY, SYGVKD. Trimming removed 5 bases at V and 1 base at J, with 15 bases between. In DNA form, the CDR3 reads TGTGCCATCAGTCTCAGCAGGGACAAATCCTACGAGCAGTACTTC. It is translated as CAISLSRDKSYEQYF.

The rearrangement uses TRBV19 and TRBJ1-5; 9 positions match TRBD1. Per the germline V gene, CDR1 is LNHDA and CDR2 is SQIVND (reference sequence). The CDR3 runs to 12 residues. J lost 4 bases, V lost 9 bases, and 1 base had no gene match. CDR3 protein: CASGTGNQPQHF. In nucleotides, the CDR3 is TGTGCCAGCGGGACAGGGAATCAGCCCCAGCATTTT.

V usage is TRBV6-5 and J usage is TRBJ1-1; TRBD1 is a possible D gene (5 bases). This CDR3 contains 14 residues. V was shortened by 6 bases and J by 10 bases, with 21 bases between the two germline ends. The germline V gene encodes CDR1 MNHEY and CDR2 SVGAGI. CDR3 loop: CASSGGWGGQGAFF. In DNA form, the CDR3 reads TGTGCCAGCAGCGGTGGTTGGGGTGGGCAGGGAGCTTTCTTT.

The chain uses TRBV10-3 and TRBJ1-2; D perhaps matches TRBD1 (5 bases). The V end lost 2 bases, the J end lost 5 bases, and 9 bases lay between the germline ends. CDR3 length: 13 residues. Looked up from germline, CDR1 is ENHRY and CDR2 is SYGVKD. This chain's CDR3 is CAISEGGLYGYTF. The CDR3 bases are TGTGCCATCAGTGAGGGGGGACTTTATGGCTACACCTTC.

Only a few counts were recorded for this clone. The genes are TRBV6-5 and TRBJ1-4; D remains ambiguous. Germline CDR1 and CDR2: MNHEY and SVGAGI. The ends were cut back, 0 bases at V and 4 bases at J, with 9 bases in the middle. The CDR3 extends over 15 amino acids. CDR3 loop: CASSYSVRSNEKLFF. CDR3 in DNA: TGTGCCAGCAGTTACTCGGTGAGGAGTAATGAAAAACTGTTTTTT.

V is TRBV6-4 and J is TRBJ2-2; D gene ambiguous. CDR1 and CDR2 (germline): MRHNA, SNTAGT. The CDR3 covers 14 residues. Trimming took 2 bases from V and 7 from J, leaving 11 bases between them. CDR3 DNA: TGTGCCAGCAGTGACGCGAACGGCGTCGGGGAGCTGTTTTTT. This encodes CASSDANGVGELFF.

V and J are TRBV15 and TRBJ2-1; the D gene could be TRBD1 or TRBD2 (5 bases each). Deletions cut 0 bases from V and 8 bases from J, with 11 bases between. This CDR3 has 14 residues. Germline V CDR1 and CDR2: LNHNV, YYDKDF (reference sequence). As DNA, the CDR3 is TGTGCCACCAGCAGAGACGGGGCTGATGATGAGCAGTTCTTC. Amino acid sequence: CATSRDGADDEQFF. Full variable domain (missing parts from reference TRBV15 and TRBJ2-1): DAMVIQNPRYQVTQFGKPVTLSCSQTLNHNVMYWYQQKSSQAPKLLFHYYDKDFNNEADTPDNFQSRRPNTSFCFLDIRSPGLGDTAMYLCATSRDGADDEQFFGPGTRLTVL.

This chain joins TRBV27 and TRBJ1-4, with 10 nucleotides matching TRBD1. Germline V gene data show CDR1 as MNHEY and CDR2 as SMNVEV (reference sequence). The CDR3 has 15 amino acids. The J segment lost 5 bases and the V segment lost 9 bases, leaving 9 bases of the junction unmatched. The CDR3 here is CASAYWTGGNEKLFF. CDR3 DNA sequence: TGTGCCAGTGCTTATTGGACAGGGGGAAATGAAAAACTGTTTTTT.

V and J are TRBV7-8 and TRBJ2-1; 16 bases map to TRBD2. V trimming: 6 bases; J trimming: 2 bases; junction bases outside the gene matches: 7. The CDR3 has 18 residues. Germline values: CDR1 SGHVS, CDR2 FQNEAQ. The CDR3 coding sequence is TGTGCCAGCAGTGGGACTAGCGGGGGGGCCACGGCCTACAATGAGCAGTTCTTC. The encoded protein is CASSGTSGGATAYNEQFF.